Listed below are T cell receptor beta chains from one sample, sequenced in a study of blood T cell repertoires in COVID-19. Clones were sequenced by immunoSEQ multiplex PCR, and TCRdb holds only the in-frame ones, with some missing. The data contain 450,000 to 500,000 clones, approximately 86% of them singletons. Sequences were obtained from PBMCs or T cells enriched from blood (not recorded which). These receptors came from a young woman who had recovered from COVID-19. Both conserved end residues are part of each CDR3. The D gene is left open where the match is weak. Some rows have no size entry. The others give once, few or many, or a class for an expanded clone.

len,j_gene,v_gene,d_gene,abundance,CDR3aa,CDR3nt
17,TRBJ2-3,TRBV5-8,TRBD2,once,CASSLILSGGREDTQYF,TGTGCCAGCAGCTTAATCCTCAGCGGGGGTAGAGAGGATACGCAGTATTTT
14,TRBJ2-7,TRBV19,TRBD1,.,CASSAGTGPYEQYF,TGTGCCAGTAGTGCCGGGACAGGGCCCTACGAGCAGTACTTC
16,TRBJ2-5,TRBV7-6,TRBD2,.,CASSLGLAGSQETQYF,TGTGCCAGCAGCTTGGGACTAGCGGGGAGCCAAGAGACCCAGTACTTC
15,TRBJ1-5,TRBV4-1,.,.,CASSQEALGNQPQHF,TGCGCCAGCAGCCAAGAAGCTCTAGGCAATCAGCCCCAGCATTTT
14,TRBJ2-3,TRBV29-1,.,.,CSVGDKRKTDTQYF,TGCAGCGTTGGTGATAAGCGTAAGACAGATACGCAGTATTTT
13,TRBJ2-7,TRBV6-5,TRBD1,.,CAIDGQGKFEQYF,TGTGCCATCGACGGACAGGGGAAGTTCGAGCAGTACTTC
14,TRBJ2-7,TRBV27,TRBD1,few,CASSLRGLPYEQYF,TGTGCCAGCAGTTTAAGGGGGCTGCCCTACGAGCAGTACTTC
13,TRBJ2-3,TRBV10-3,TRBD1,.,CAIRDSSTDTQYF,TGTGCCATCCGGGACAGCAGCACAGATACGCAGTATTTT
13,TRBJ2-1,TRBV5-1,.,.,CASSLGPGNEQFF,TGCGCCAGCAGCTTGGGCCCAGGGAATGAGCAGTTCTTC
15,TRBJ1-3,TRBV27,TRBD1,.,CASSLGTGVGNTIYF,TGTGCCAGCAGTCTCGGGACAGGGGTAGGAAACACCATATATTTT
16,TRBJ2-2,TRBV5-4,.,.,CASSHWGIRDTGELFF,TGTGCCAGCAGCCACTGGGGAATCAGGGACACCGGGGAGCTGTTTTTT
15,TRBJ1-4,TRBV9,.,.,CASSSSRTGNEKLFF,TGTGCCAGCAGCTCATCACGGACGGGAAATGAAAAACTGTTTTTT
20,TRBJ2-5,TRBV23-1,TRBD1,.,CASSQKSGTGYRSAQETQYF,TGCGCCAGCAGTCAAAAATCCGGGACAGGGTACAGGTCGGCGCAAGAGACCCAGTACTTC
12,TRBJ2-7,TRBV27,.,few,CASSPQGYEQYF,TGTGCCAGCAGCCCTCAGGGCTACGAGCAGTACTTC
12,TRBJ2-3,TRBV28,.,.,CASLTSTDTQYF,TGTGCCAGCCTGACTAGCACAGATACGCAGTATTTT
16,TRBJ2-3,TRBV5-1,.,.,CASSLEGDTSTDTQYF,TGCGCCAGCAGCTTGGAAGGGGACACTAGCACAGATACGCAGTATTTT
15,TRBJ2-7,TRBV11-2,TRBD1,.,CASTITGDGSYEQYF,TGTGCCAGCACCATAACAGGGGATGGGTCCTACGAGCAGTACTTC
13,TRBJ2-7,TRBV2,.,.,CASSELAYYEQYF,TGTGCCAGCAGTGAGCTAGCCTACTACGAGCAGTACTTC
14,TRBJ1-3,TRBV6-1,.,.,CASSDRISGNTIYF,TGTGCCAGCAGTGATAGAATCTCTGGAAACACCATATATTTT
15,TRBJ1-5,TRBV6-5,.,.,CASSYPGSGNQPQHF,TGTGCCAGCAGTTACCCGGGGAGCGGCAATCAGCCCCAGCATTTT
14,TRBJ1-4,TRBV24-1,.,once,CATPGLQGGEKLFF,TGTGCCACCCCTGGTTTGCAGGGCGGTGAAAAACTGTTTTTT
18,TRBJ1-6,TRBV7-2,TRBD1,.,CASSPQGVGDFPNSPLHF,TGTGCCAGCAGCCCCCAGGGGGTGGGGGACTTCCCTAATTCACCCCTCCACTTT
15,TRBJ2-2,TRBV6-5,TRBD2,once,CASGGGARGTGELFF,TGTGCCAGCGGCGGGGGGGCCCGGGGCACCGGGGAGCTGTTTTTT
15,TRBJ1-1,TRBV4-2,.,.,CASSQAQGMGTEAFF,TGTGCCAGCAGCCAAGCTCAGGGGATGGGAACTGAAGCTTTCTTT
14,TRBJ1-6,TRBV6-5,TRBD1,once,CASSRDRDNSPLHF,TGTGCCAGCAGTCGGGACAGGGATAATTCACCCCTCCACTTT
15,TRBJ2-7,TRBV4-1,.,.,CASSQDREFSYEQYF,TGCGCCAGCAGCCAAGACAGGGAATTTTCCTACGAGCAGTACTTC
17,TRBJ1-1,TRBV5-1,.,.,CASSPSSGRRMNTEAFF,TGCGCCAGCAGCCCAAGTAGCGGGAGGCGGATGAACACTGAAGCTTTCTTT
13,TRBJ1-1,TRBV10-3,.,once,CAISPGVNTEAFF,TGTGCCATCAGTCCAGGGGTGAACACTGAAGCTTTCTTT